This T cell receptor beta chain was obtained from a study of cytomegalovirus exposure and HLA in healthy donors. Healthy bone marrow donors made up the donors. Remarks on this clone: The target antigen is unknown.

Study results and caveats: A classifier reportedly called cytomegalovirus status with high sensitivity and specificity.

Amplification used 60 Vbeta primers and 13 Jbeta primers. Sequencing used immunoSEQ multiplex PCR; TCRdb keeps in-frame clones, though not all of them. The table lists about 190,000 clones, around three quarters of them singletons, with approximately 1.5% in the top ten. The specimen was PBMCs. The receptor comes from a woman between 18 and 29 years old in good health and CMV-seronegative.

CDR3 sequence reads: CASTPAYSRSGNTIYF. Here the CDR3 DNA reads TGTGCCAGCACCCCCGCGTACAGCCGCTCTGGAAACACCATATATTTT. V is TRBV7-9 and J is TRBJ1-3; D unresolved. The CDR3 loop spans 16 amino acids. Germline V gene lookup returns CDR1 SEHNR and CDR2 FQNEAQ (reference sequence). V dropped 7 bases and J dropped 0 bases, with 16 bases sitting between them.